Sequencing of this T cell receptor (beta chain) was carried out in a study of OX40 agonist ivuxolimab in advanced cancers. This clone has just one count. Here immunoSEQ multiplex PCR was the method, and the copy in TCRdb shows in-frame clones only, minus some. Here the sample spans some 96,000 clones, roughly 83% being singletons. After removal of 0 bases from V and 5 bases from J, the junction contained 8 bases not matched to a gene. CDR1 is KGHSH, CDR2 LQKENI, per germline. The CDR3 is made up of 16 amino acids. The chain joins TRBV18 to TRBJ2-5; TRBD2 agrees at 8 bases. The sequence came from an adult with an advanced solid tumor such as melanoma, head and neck, liver or kidney cancer. The sample was CD4+ or CD8+ T cells sorted from blood, taken in a trial of the OX40 agonist ivuxolimab. The CDR3 here is CASSPPVSGVGETQYF. The CDR3 coding sequence is TGTGCCAGCTCACCACCGGTTAGCGGGGTCGGCGAGACCCAGTACTTC.